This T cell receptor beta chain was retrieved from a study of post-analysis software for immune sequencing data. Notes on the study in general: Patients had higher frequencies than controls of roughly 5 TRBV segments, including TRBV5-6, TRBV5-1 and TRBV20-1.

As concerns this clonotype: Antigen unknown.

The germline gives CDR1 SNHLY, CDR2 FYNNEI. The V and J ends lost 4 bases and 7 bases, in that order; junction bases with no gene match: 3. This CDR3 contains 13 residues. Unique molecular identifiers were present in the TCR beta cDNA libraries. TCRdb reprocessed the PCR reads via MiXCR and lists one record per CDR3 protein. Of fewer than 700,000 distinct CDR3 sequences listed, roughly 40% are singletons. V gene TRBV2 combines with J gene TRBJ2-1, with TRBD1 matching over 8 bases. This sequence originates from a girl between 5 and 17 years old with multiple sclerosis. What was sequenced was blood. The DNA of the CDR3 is TGTGCCAGCAGTGTGGACAGGGCGAATGAGCAGTTCTTC. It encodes CASSVDRANEQFF.